Presented here are 12 T cell receptor beta chains from one specimen sequenced in a study of regulatory T cells in long-lasting Graves disease. Arm-PCR of CDR3 regions and iRepertoire HTBI primers were the basis on which TCR beta libraries were built. From the multiplex PCR reads, TCRdb called clonotypes with MiXCR, one entry per CDR3 protein. The profile covers fewer than 600,000 distinct CDR3 sequences, with approximately 23% appearing a single time and around 13% taken by the ten largest. As to time point: persistent/refractory GD, antithyroid drugs over 5 years with positive TRAb. The TCR library was made from RNA extracted from PBMCs. The specimen comprised peripheral blood mononuclear cells (PBMCs), sampled when the disease was refractory, from a patient treated with antithyroid drugs. All receptors come from a female donor with Graves disease.

This clonotype was picked up a small number of times. This chain uses TRBV6-2 or TRBV6-3 with TRBJ1-2, with no clear D. CDR1 is MNHEY and CDR2 is SVGEGT in the germline V gene. The CDR3 is made up of 13 amino acids. V dropped 6 bases and J dropped 3 bases, with 11 bases sitting between them. The CDR3 DNA is TGTGCCAGCAGCCCAGACGTCGACTATGGCTACACCTTC. Encoded protein: CASSPDVDYGYTF.

In the case of this clonotype: A clone one base away is much larger, so this may be a read error. The chain has TRBV27 and TRBJ1-4; no firm D call. Germline V gene data show CDR1 as MNHEY and CDR2 as SMNVEV (reference sequence). The CDR3 is 14 residues long. The CDR3 sequence is CASREAGSNEELFF. CDR3 nucleotides: TGTGCCAGCCGTGAGGCGGGAAGTAATGAAGAACTGTTTTTT.

This chain uses TRBV13 with TRBJ2-4, with 8 nucleotides matching TRBD2. Germline values: CDR1 PRHDT, CDR2 FYEKMQ (reference sequence). V shed 2 bases, J shed 7 bases, and the junction held 4 bases outside the gene matches. The CDR3 is 14 amino acids. In DNA, the CDR3 is TGTGCCAGCAGCTTAACACCGGGAGGGAACATTCAGTACTTC. This encodes CASSLTPGGNIQYF.

This rearrangement joins TRBV20-1 to TRBJ1-3, with D possibly being TRBD1 (6 bases). The length of the CDR3 is 16 residues. Trimming stripped 2 bases from V and 4 bases from J, with 18 bases between. Germline CDR1 and CDR2: DFQATT and SNEGSKA (reference sequence). This CDR3 is CSARQLTPGAGNTIYF. Here the CDR3 DNA reads TGCAGTGCTAGACAACTCACCCCAGGGGCCGGAAACACCATATATTTT.

This clonotype was observed at least ten times. The chain combines TRBV24-1 with TRBJ2-5; D might be TRBD1 (6 bases). Trimming cost V 7 bases and J 2 bases, with 16 bases left between them. The CDR3 totals 15 residues. Germline V lookup: CDR1 KGHDR, CDR2 SFDVKD. CDR3: CATSLSGHNQETQYF. CDR3 DNA: TGTGCCACCAGCCTATCGGGACATAATCAAGAGACCCAGTACTTC.

This clonotype was counted ten times or more. This sequence joins TRBV3-1 and TRBJ1-1; D possibly corresponds to TRBD1 (5 bases). CDR3 length equals 14 residues. From germline, CDR1 is LGHDT and CDR2 YNNKEL (reference sequence). V lost 4 bases and J 3 bases, leaving 12 bases between the germline ends. The CDR3 bases are TGTGCCAGCAGCCGATCTGGGGGAGACACTGAAGCTTTCTTT. Its translation: CASSRSGGDTEAFF.

Ten or more counts support this clonotype. V gene TRBV6-5 combines with J gene TRBJ2-7; no firm D call. The CDR3 runs 14 residues. In germline, CDR1 is MNHEY, CDR2 SVGAGI. V was clipped by 4 bases and J by 5 bases, with 15 bases between them. CDR3 DNA sequence: TGTGCCAGCAGTTGGGCGTCCGTCGTCCACGAGCAGTACTTC. Amino acids: CASSWASVVHEQYF.

The chain carries TRBV4-3 and TRBJ1-3; D is possibly TRBD1 (5 bases). Trimming took 4 bases from V and 6 from J, leaving 19 bases between them. From germline, CDR1 is LGHNA and CDR2 YSLEER. The CDR3 loop spans 16 amino acids. The CDR3 reads CASSPLVGGVANTIYF. The CDR3 DNA follows: TGCGCCAGCAGCCCTCTGGTAGGAGGGGTGGCAAACACCATATATTTT.

This clonotype was seen ten or more times. Here the CDR3 reads CASSLSNSEHQETQYF. CDR3 DNA sequence: TGTGCCAGCAGTTTAAGTAACAGTGAACACCAAGAGACCCAGTACTTC. The rearrangement links TRBV12-3 or TRBV12-4 to TRBJ2-5; D is unclear. Trimming pared 2 bases from V and 0 bases from J, leaving 13 bases between. This CDR3 has 16 amino acids.

For the CDR3, the DNA is TGTGCCAGCAGCCCCGGGGGAAATACCTACAATGAGCAGTTCTTC. Encoded protein: CASSPGGNTYNEQFF. This sequence joins TRBV7-2 and TRBJ2-1; a possible D gene is TRBD2 (6 bases). The length of the CDR3 is 15 residues. V lost 5 bases to trimming and J lost 2 bases, with 13 bases between them. Germline V CDR1 and CDR2: SGHTA, FQGNSA. Full variable domain (rest looked up from reference TRBV7-2 and TRBJ2-1): GAGVSQSPSNKVTEKGKDVELRCDPISGHTALYWYRQSLGQGLEFLIYFQGNSAPDKSGLPSDRFSAERTGGSVSTLTIQRTQQEDSAVYLCASSPGGNTYNEQFFGPGTRLTVL.

CDR3 sequence (DNA): TGTGCCAGCAGTCCCTCCTCGTGGGGGGCGGGCTACAATGAGCAGTTCTTC. Its protein is CASSPSSWGAGYNEQFF. The chain combines TRBV2 with TRBJ2-1; D is perhaps TRBD1 or TRBD2 (6 bases each). The CDR3 contains 17 residues. The germline V gene has CDR1 SNHLY and CDR2 FYNNEI. Trimming removed 5 bases at V and 3 bases at J, with 20 bases between.

This clonotype was found a few times. V gene TRBV19 combines with J gene TRBJ1-2; D is possibly TRBD1 (5 bases). This CDR3 has 14 amino acids. V was trimmed by 3 bases and J by 6 bases, leaving 14 bases between them. Germline CDR1 and CDR2: LNHDA and SQIVND (reference sequence). CDR3 amino acids: CASSIQAGIHGYTF. The CDR3 DNA sequence: TGTGCCAGTAGTATTCAGGCAGGGATCCATGGCTACACCTTC.